This T cell receptor (beta chain) was sequenced for a study of T-cell reconstitution after alpha-beta-depleted transplantation in children. J was trimmed by 5 bases and V by 3 bases; bases with no gene match: 13. Germline V gives CDR1 DFQATT, CDR2 SNEGSKA (reference sequence). There are 17 residues in the CDR3. This clonotype was seen at least ten times. What it recognizes is unknown. The study's findings and limits: The study traced high day-60 TCRbeta diversity in some patients to surviving recipient T cells and thymic progenitors. Several hundred rapidly expanded clones from non-depleted graft cells reportedly supplied alpha-beta T cells about two months post-transplant. Most T-cell counts and diversity one year after the transplant came from T cells that were newly produced.

Unique molecular identifiers were used to barcode this TCRbeta library. TCRdb passed the PCR reads through MiXCR, listing each CDR3 protein once. The table shows 200,000 or so distinct CDR3 sequences, with around 5.9% occurring only once. This clonotype was obtained from a girl in the first two years of life with combined immunodeficiency, due to receive a stem cell transplant. Sample: PBMCs, taken before TCRalphabeta/CD19-depleted stem cell transplant. The rearrangement joins TRBV20-1 to TRBJ2-7; 13 bases are shared with TRBD2. CDR3 loop: CSASTGLAGVGRNEQYF. The CDR3 coding sequence is TGCAGTGCTAGTACCGGACTAGCGGGAGTAGGTAGAAACGAGCAGTACTTC.